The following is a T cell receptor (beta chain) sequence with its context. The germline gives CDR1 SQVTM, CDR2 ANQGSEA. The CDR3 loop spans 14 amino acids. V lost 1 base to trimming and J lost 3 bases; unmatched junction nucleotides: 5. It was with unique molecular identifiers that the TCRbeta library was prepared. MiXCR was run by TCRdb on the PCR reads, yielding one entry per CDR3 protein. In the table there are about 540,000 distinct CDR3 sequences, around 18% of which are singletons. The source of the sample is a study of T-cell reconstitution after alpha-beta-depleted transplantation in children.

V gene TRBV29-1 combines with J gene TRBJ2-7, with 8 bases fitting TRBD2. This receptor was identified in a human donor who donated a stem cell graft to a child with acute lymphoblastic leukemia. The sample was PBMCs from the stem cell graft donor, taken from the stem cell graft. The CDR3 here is CSVEGGSGSYEQYF. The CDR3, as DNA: TGCAGCGTTGAAGGGGGCAGCGGGAGCTACGAGCAGTACTTC.